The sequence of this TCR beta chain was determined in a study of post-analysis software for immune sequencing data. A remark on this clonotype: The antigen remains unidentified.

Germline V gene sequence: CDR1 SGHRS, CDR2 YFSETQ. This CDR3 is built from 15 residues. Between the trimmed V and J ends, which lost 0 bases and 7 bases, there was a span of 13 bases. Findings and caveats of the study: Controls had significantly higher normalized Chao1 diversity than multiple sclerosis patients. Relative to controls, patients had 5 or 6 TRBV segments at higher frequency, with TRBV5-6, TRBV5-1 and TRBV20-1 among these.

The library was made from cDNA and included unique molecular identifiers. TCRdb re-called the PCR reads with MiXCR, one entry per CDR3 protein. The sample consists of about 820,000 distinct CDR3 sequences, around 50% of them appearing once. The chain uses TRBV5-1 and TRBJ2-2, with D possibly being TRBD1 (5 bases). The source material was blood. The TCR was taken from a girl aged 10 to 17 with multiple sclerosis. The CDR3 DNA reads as TGCGCCAGCAGCTTGGGTTTGGGGCCGAACGGGGAGCTGTTTTTT. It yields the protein CASSLGLGPNGELFF.